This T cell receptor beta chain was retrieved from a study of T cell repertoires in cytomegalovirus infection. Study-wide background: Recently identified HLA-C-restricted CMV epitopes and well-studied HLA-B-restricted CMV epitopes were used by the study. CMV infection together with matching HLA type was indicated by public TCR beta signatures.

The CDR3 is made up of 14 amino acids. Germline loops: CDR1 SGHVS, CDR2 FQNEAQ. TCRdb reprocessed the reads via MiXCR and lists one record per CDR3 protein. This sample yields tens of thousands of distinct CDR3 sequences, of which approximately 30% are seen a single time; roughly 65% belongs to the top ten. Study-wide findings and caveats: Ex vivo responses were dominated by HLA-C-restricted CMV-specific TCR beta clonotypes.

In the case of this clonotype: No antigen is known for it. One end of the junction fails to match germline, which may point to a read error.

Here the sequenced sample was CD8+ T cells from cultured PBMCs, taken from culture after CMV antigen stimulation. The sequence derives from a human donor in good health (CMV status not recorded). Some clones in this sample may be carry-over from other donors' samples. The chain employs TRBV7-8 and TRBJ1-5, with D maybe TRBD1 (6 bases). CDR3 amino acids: CAGSLMAGDQPQHF. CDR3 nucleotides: TGTGCCGGCAGCTTGATGGCAGGGGATCAGCCCCAGCATTTT.